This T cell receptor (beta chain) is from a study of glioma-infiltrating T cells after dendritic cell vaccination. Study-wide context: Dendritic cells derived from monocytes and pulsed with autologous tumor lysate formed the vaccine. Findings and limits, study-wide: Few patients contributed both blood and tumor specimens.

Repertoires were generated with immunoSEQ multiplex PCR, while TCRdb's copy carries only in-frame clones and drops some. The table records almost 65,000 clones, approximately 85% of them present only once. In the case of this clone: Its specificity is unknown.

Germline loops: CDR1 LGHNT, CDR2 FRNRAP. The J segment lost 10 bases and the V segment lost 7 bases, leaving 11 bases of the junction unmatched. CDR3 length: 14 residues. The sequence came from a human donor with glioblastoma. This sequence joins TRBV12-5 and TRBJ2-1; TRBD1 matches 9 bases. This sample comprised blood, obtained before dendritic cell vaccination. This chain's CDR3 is CASEGDRVPREQFF. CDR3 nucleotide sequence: TGTGCTAGTGAAGGGGACAGGGTCCCCAGGGAGCAGTTCTTC.